A single sample is the source of the 19 T cell receptor beta chains below, sequenced in a study of blood T cell repertoires in COVID-19. The table came from immunoSEQ multiplex PCR; TCRdb's copy has only in-frame clones and leaves some out. This table holds some 240,000 clones, about 93% found once. The source material was peripheral blood. The source is a man aged 55-75 years with COVID-19, enrolled during active disease.

The V call is TRBV27, the J call TRBJ2-2, with 10 positions matching TRBD2. V shed 1 base, J shed 7 bases, and the junction held 6 bases outside the gene matches. Germline V gives CDR1 MNHEY, CDR2 SMNVEV (reference sequence). CDR3 length: 16 residues. Written as DNA, the CDR3 is TGTGCCAGCAGTTTATACCTAGCGGGGGTGGACGGGGAGCTGTTTTTT. Protein sequence: CASSLYLAGVDGELFF.

The DNA for the CDR3 is TGCGCCAGCAGCTTGAAAAGCGATGAGCAGTTCTTC. This sequence encodes CASSLKSDEQFF. The gene calls are TRBV5-1 and TRBJ2-1; D remains ambiguous. The CDR3 covers 12 residues. Germline CDR1 SGHRS, CDR2 YFSETQ. Trimming took 1 base from V and 8 from J, leaving 7 bases between them.

The chain uses TRBV19 and TRBJ2-2, with 7 bases matching TRBD2. Germline V gene sequence: CDR1 LNHDA, CDR2 SQIVND (reference sequence). With 3 bases clipped from V and 4 bases from J, the junction kept 8 bases outside the gene matches. The CDR3 runs to 16 residues. The CDR3 DNA reads TGTGCCAGTAGTATGGGAGGGGCGATTTCCACCGGGGAGCTGTTTTTT. Amino acid sequence: CASSMGGAISTGELFF. Variable domain in full (rest from reference TRBV19 and TRBJ2-2): DGGITQSPKYLFRKEGQNVTLSCEQNLNHDAMYWYRQDPGQGLRLIYYSQIVNDFQKGDIAEGYSVSREKKESFPLTVTSAQKNPTAFYLCASSMGGAISTGELFFGEGSRLTVL.

This clone has only a few counts. The chain joins TRBV3-1 (or the pseudogene TRBV3-2) to TRBJ2-1; 10 positions match TRBD1. This CDR3 is 17 amino acids long. V gave up 3 bases and J gave up 6 bases; unmatched junction bases: 11. CDR1 is LGHDT and CDR2 is YNNKEL in the germline V gene (reference sequence). The CDR3 region has the DNA TGTGCCAGCAGCCAGGGGACCGGGACAGGGGAAGGCAATGAGCAGTTCTTC. It translates to CASSQGTGTGEGNEQFF.

V and J are TRBV5-8 and TRBJ2-1; D is undetermined. CDR3 length equals 14 residues. Germline V lookup: CDR1 SGHTS, CDR2 YDEGEE. The V and J ends lost 0 bases and 0 bases respectively, with 4 bases between them. The CDR3 nucleotides are TGTGCCAGCAGCTTGGACAGCTCCTACAATGAGCAGTTCTTC. This sequence encodes CASSLDSSYNEQFF.

The rearrangement uses TRBV28 and TRBJ1-1; 7 bases align to TRBD1. The CDR3 is 16 residues long. CDR1 and CDR2 from the germline V gene are MDHEN and SYDVKM. J gave up 4 bases and V 6 bases, and 14 bases lay outside the gene matches. CDR3 DNA: TGTGCCAGCAGCCCGCCGGGCAGGGGGTCGAGCACTGAAGCTTTCTTT. Translated: CASSPPGRGSSTEAFF.

This clone was seen once. The CDR3 bases are TGTGCTAGTGGTTCGAGTGCGGGAGGCGAGCAGTTCTTC. This translates into CASGSSAGGEQFF. This chain uses TRBV12-5 with TRBJ2-1; 8 nucleotides match TRBD2. CDR1 is LGHNT and CDR2 is FRNRAP in the germline V gene. Trimming at V came to 4 bases and at J to 10 bases, leaving 6 bases not matched to a gene. This CDR3 has 13 amino acids.

V gene TRBV11-2 combines with J gene TRBJ2-7; D is unclear. Germline CDR1 reads SGHAT; CDR2 reads FQNNGV. The CDR3 consists of 13 residues. Trimming removed 1 base from V and 2 bases from J, with 6 bases in between. The CDR3 spells CASSLVGAYEQYF. The CDR3 region has the DNA TGTGCCAGCAGCTTAGTAGGAGCCTACGAGCAGTACTTC.

V is TRBV24-1 and J is TRBJ2-5, with 11 bases lining up with TRBD2. Germline values: CDR1 KGHDR, CDR2 SFDVKD. This CDR3 spans 15 amino acids. J was trimmed by 4 bases and V by 0 bases; bases with no gene match: 0. The CDR3 here is CATSDLGLAGETQYF. In DNA, the CDR3 is TGTGCCACCAGTGATTTGGGACTAGCGGGAGAGACCCAGTACTTC.

This chain joins TRBV29-1 and TRBJ2-7; 8 nucleotides line up with TRBD1. Trimming cost V 1 base and J 3 bases; bases outside gene matches: 11. This CDR3 is built from 16 residues. From germline, CDR1 is SQVTM and CDR2 ANQGSEA. The CDR3 protein is CSVEGNRDRRFYEQYF. CDR3 nucleotide sequence: TGCAGCGTTGAAGGGAACCGGGACAGGAGATTCTACGAGCAGTACTTC.

The J gene is TRBJ2-7, the V gene TRBV3-1 (or the pseudogene TRBV3-2); the D is unclear. The V gene lost 0 bases and the J gene lost 7 bases, with 7 bases spanning the gap. The CDR3 loop spans 12 amino acids. Germline values: CDR1 LGHDT, CDR2 YNNKEL (reference sequence). In DNA form, the CDR3 reads TGTGCCAGCAGCCAAGACCCCAGGGAGCAGTACTTC. Its protein product is CASSQDPREQYF.

The J gene is TRBJ1-1, the V gene TRBV25-1; no reliable D call. CDR1 is MGHDK and CDR2 is SYGVNS in the germline V gene. V dropped 6 bases and J dropped 6 bases, with 11 bases sitting between them. The CDR3 runs 12 residues. The CDR3 DNA follows: TGTGCCAGCAGGAGCGCTAGCTCTGAAGCTTTCTTT. As protein: CASRSASSEAFF.

The gene calls are TRBV19 and TRBJ2-1, with TRBD1 as a possible D gene (6 bases). CDR1 is LNHDA and CDR2 is SQIVND in the germline V gene (reference sequence). The CDR3 totals 13 residues. With 7 bases removed from V and 0 bases from J, the gap between germline ends came to 7 bases. CDR3 nucleotide sequence: TGTGCCAGTAAAGGGGGCTCCTACAATGAGCAGTTCTTC. Residues: CASKGGSYNEQFF.

V gene TRBV28 combines with J gene TRBJ2-6, with 11 bases lining up with TRBD1. V was clipped by 5 bases and J by 3 bases; unmatched bases: 3. The germline CDR1 and CDR2 sequences are MDHEN and SYDVKM. The CDR3 is 16 residues long. This CDR3 reads CASSPDRGRGANVLTF. In nucleotides, the CDR3 is TGTGCCAGCAGTCCGGACAGGGGGCGTGGGGCCAACGTCCTGACTTTC.

The chain links TRBV10-3 to TRBJ1-1; TRBD1 matches at 7 bases. The CDR3 is 12 amino acids. The junction had 2 bases not matched to a gene; V was cut back by 6 bases and J by 4 bases. The V gene's germline CDR1 is ENHRY and CDR2 SYGVKD. CDR3 amino acids: CAISPGGTEAFF. The CDR3, as DNA: TGTGCCATCAGCCCAGGGGGCACTGAAGCTTTCTTT.

The CDR3 nucleotides read TGTGCCAGCAGCCTCCGGACAGGGGGCCCCAAAAACATTCAGTACTTC. Protein sequence: CASSLRTGGPKNIQYF. This rearrangement joins TRBV3-1 (or the pseudogene TRBV3-2) to TRBJ2-4; 11 bases agree with TRBD1. CDR3 length: 16 amino acids. The germline V gene has CDR1 LGHDT and CDR2 YNNKEL (reference sequence). Trimming removed 4 bases from V and 2 bases from J; junction bases left unmatched: 4.

The chain uses TRBV2 and TRBJ2-3; D is perhaps TRBD2 (6 bases). Trimming stripped 1 base from V and 3 bases from J, with 17 bases between. Germline V lookup: CDR1 SNHLY, CDR2 FYNNEI. This CDR3 is built from 17 residues. The CDR3 sequence: CASSEGTSQMGTDTQYF. CDR3 DNA sequence: TGTGCCAGCAGTGAAGGTACTAGCCAAATGGGGACAGATACGCAGTATTTT.

This clone appeared a few times. The chain is built from TRBV5-1 and TRBJ2-2; 10 nucleotides line up with TRBD2. The ends lost 2 bases at V and 1 base at J; junction bases unmatched: 2. This CDR3 is built from 16 residues. Per the germline V gene, CDR1 is SGHRS and CDR2 is YFSETQ. The CDR3 sequence is CASSLTSGVNTGELFF. Written as DNA, the CDR3 is TGCGCCAGCAGCTTAACTAGCGGGGTGAACACCGGGGAGCTGTTTTTT.

The rearrangement uses TRBV10-3 and TRBJ1-2; 10 positions agree with TRBD1. The CDR3 has 15 amino acids. The trim removed 0 bases at V and 4 bases at J, leaving 2 bases unmatched. CDR1 ENHRY and CDR2 SYGVKD come from the germline V gene. CDR3 sequence reads: CAISESGDRGYGYTF. DNA of the CDR3: TGTGCCATCAGTGAGTCAGGGGACAGGGGCTATGGCTACACCTTC.